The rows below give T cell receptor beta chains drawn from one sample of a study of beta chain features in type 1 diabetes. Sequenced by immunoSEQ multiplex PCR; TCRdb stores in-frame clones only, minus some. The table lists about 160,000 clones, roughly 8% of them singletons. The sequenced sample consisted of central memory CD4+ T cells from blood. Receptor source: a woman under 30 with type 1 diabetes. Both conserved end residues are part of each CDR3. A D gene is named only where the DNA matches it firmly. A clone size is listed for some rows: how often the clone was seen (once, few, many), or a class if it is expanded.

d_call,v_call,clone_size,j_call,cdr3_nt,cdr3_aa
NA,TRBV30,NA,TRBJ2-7,TGTGCCTTGCAAGCCCTAGGGGGTCAACTAGCCTACGAGCAGTACTTC,CALQALGGQLAYEQYF
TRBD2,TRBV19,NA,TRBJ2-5,TGTGCCAGTAGTATGGGACTAATCCAAGAGACCCAGTACTTC,CASSMGLIQETQYF
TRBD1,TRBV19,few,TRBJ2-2,TGTGCCAGTAGTCAAGGGGGCGCGGAGTTCACCGGGGAGCTGTTTTTT,CASSQGGAEFTGELFF
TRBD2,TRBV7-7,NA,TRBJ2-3,TGTGCTAGCAGCTTAGCGGGAGCCACAGATACGCAGTATTTT,CASSLAGATDTQYF
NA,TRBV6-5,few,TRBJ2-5,TGTGCCAGCAGTTACCGGGCAGGCCAAGGGGTGGCCCAGTACTTC,CASSYRAGQGVAQYF
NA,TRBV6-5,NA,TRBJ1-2,TGTGCCAGCAGTCCCCGGGCAGGGGCTAACTATGGCTACACCTTC,CASSPRAGANYGYTF
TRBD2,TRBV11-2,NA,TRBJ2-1,TGTGCCAGCAGCTTACGGGGGGTGAAGGTGCAGTTCTTC,CASSLRGVKVQFF
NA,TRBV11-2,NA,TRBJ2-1,TGTGCCAGCAGTAGTGTAGACAATGAGCAGTTCTTC,CASSSVDNEQFF
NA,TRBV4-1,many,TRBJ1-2,TGCGCCAGCAGCCAAGACAGGGATCTATATGGCTACACCTTC,CASSQDRDLYGYTF
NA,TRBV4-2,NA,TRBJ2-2,TGTGCCAGCAGCCAAGTGGCGGGGGCGGTCGGGGAGCTGTTTTTT,CASSQVAGAVGELFF
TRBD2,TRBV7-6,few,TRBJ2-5,TGTGCCAGCAGCTTCGGGGGGGACCAAAGAGAGACCCAGTACTTC,CASSFGGDQRETQYF
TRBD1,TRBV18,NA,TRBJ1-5,TGTGCCAGCTCACCCGAATCGACAGGGAGTCAGCCCCAGCATTTT,CASSPESTGSQPQHF
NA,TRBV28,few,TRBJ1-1,TGTGCCAGCAGTTCCGGACAGATGAACACTGAAGCTTTCTTT,CASSSGQMNTEAFF
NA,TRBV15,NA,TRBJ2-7,TGTGCCACCAGCAGAGAGAAAGCTAGCTCGATCTCCTACGAGCAGTACTTC,CATSREKASSISYEQYF
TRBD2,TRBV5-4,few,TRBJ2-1,TGTGCCAGCAGCTTGGGCGGGGGCTCCTACAATGAGCAGTTCTTC,CASSLGGGSYNEQFF
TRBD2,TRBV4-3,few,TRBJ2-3,TGCGCCAGCAGCCAAGGTGGGACTAGCCGAATCACAGATACGCAGTATTTT,CASSQGGTSRITDTQYF
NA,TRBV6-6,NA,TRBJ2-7,TGTGCCAGCAGTCCTTCACACTACGAGCAGTACTTC,CASSPSHYEQYF
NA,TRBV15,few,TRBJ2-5,TGTGCCACCAGCAGAGTTGCGGGGAGCCAAGAGACCCAGTACTTC,CATSRVAGSQETQYF
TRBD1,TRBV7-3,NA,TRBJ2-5,TGTGCCAGCAGCTTCAGGGGGCAGCAGACCCAGTACTTC,CASSFRGQQTQYF
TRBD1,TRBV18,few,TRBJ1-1,TGTGCCAGCTCACCACTAGGGACAGCCAACACTGAAGCTTTCTTT,CASSPLGTANTEAFF
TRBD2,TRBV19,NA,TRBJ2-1,TGTGCCAGTAGTATAGGGGGCGGGGGAGGGTACAATGAGCAGTTCTTC,CASSIGGGGGYNEQFF
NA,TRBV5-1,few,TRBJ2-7,TGCGCCAGCAGCTTGTTGATGGGCTATGAATCCTACGAGCAGTACTTC,CASSLLMGYESYEQYF
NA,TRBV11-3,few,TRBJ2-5,TGTGCCAGCAGCTTAGATCGGTTTACCGAGACCCAGTACTTC,CASSLDRFTETQYF
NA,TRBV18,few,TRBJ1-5,TGTGCCAGCTCACCCGGGGAGAATCAGCCCCAGCATTTT,CASSPGENQPQHF
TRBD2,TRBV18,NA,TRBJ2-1,TGTGCCAGCTCCCCCGGGGGACTAGCGGGAGGCGAGCAGTTCTTC,CASSPGGLAGGEQFF
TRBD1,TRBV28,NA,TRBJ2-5,TGTGCCAGCAGTTTCTTGTCCGGGGACAGCATGGGAGAGACCCAGTACTTC,CASSFLSGDSMGETQYF
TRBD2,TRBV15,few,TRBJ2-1,TGTGCCACCAGCAGAGTTATGGCTAGCGGGTACAATGAGCAGTTCTTC,CATSRVMASGYNEQFF
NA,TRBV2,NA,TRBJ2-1,TGTGCCAGCAGCCCCTCGGATGAGCAGTTCTTC,CASSPSDEQFF
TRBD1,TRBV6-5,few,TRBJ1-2,TGTGCCAGCAGCCGACAGGGGGCGAGGGGCTACACCTTC,CASSRQGARGYTF
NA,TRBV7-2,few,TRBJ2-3,TGTGCCAGCACCCCAGGGCGGTCCTATACGCAGTATTTT,CASTPGRSYTQYF
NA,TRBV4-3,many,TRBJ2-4,TGCGCCAGCAGCCAAGATAGCCCCAGAGGCAAAAACATTCAGTACTTC,CASSQDSPRGKNIQYF
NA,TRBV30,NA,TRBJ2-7,TGTGCAGCTGGATTGGCGCTAGACCACGAGCAGTACTTC,CAAGLALDHEQYF
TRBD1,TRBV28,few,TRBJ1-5,TGTGCCAGCAGACCAGGGGGAGTTGGCAATCAGCCCCAGCATTTT,CASRPGGVGNQPQHF
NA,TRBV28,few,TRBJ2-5,TGTGCCACCCTGACCTACAAGGAGGCCTCTCAAGAGACCCAGTACTTC,CATLTYKEASQETQYF
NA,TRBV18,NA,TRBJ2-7,TGTGCCAGCTCTATCCAACGACAGGTTCTCCACGAGCAGTACTTC,CASSIQRQVLHEQYF
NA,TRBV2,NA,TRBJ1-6,TGTGCCAGCAGTGAGCGGGCAGGCGCCCACTTT,CASSERAGAHF
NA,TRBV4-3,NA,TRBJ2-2,TGCGCCAGCAGCCAAGACTTGAACACCGGGGAGCTGTTTTTT,CASSQDLNTGELFF
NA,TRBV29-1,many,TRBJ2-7,TGCAGCGTTGAAGAGGGCAGGAACTACGAGCAGTACTTC,CSVEEGRNYEQYF
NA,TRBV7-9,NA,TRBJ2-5,TGTGCCAGCAGCCCCGAGGGGGGGCGGGAGACCCAGTACTTC,CASSPEGGRETQYF
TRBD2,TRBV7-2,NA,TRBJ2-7,TGTGCCAGCAGCCCGACGGGGGGGGCGACCTACGAGCAGTACTTC,CASSPTGGATYEQYF
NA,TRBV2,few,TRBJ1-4,TGTGCCAGCGGAGGGGAAAAACTGTTTTTT,CASGGEKLFF
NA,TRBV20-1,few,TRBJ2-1,TGCAGTGCTCTAGCGCGCGATGAGCAGTTCTTC,CSALARDEQFF
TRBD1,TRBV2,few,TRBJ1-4,TGTGCCAGCGGAGCCCAGGGACAGACTAATGAAAAACTGTTTTTT,CASGAQGQTNEKLFF
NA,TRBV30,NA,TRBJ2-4,TGTGCCTGGATCTCACCGGGAAACATTCAGTACTTC,CAWISPGNIQYF
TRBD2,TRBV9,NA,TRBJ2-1,TGTGCCAGCAGCGAACTTAGCGGGGGGGCACGCAATGAGCAGTTCTTC,CASSELSGGARNEQFF
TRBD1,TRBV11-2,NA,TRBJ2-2,TGTGCCAGCAGCCCTGGACAGGGATCCGGGGAGCTGTTTTTT,CASSPGQGSGELFF
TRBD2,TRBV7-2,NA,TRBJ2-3,TGTGCCAGCAGCTCGGCGGGAGTGAGCACAGATACGCAGTATTTT,CASSSAGVSTDTQYF
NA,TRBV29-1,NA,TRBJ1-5,TGCAGCGTCCAGCAAACAGGAGATCAGCCCCAGCATTTT,CSVQQTGDQPQHF
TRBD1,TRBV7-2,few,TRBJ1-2,TGTGCCAGCAGCCAACCGAACAGGGGGGGATATGGCTACACCTTC,CASSQPNRGGYGYTF
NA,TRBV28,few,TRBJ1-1,TGTGCCAGCAGTCCCCAGGGAGGAGGAGACACTGAAGCTTTCTTT,CASSPQGGGDTEAFF
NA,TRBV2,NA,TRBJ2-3,TGTGCCAGCAGTGAGGAGATGGCAGATACGCAGTATTTT,CASSEEMADTQYF
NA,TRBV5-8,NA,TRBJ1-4,TGTGCCAGCAGCGGTCGCCAGATTCTTAATGAAAAACTGTTTTTT,CASSGRQILNEKLFF
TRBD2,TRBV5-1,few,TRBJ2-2,TGCGCCAGCAGCCCGGGACTAGCGGGGGGCACCGGGGAGCTGTTTTTT,CASSPGLAGGTGELFF
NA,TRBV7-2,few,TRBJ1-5,TGTGCCAGCAGCATTCGGGGGAATCAGCCCCAGCATTTT,CASSIRGNQPQHF
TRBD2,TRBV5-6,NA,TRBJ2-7,TGTGCCAGCAGCTTCAGGGAGGGATTGAGCGAGCAGTACTTC,CASSFREGLSEQYF
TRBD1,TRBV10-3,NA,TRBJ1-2,TGTGCCATCACTCCGGACAGGACCTATGGCTACACCTTC,CAITPDRTYGYTF
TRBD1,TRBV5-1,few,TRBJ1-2,TGCGCCAGCAGCTTGGGACAGGGAAACTTTAACTATGGCTACACCTTC,CASSLGQGNFNYGYTF
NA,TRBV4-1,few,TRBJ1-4,TGCGCCAGCAGCCAAGCTGACAGGACAACTAATGAAAAACTGTTTTTT,CASSQADRTTNEKLFF
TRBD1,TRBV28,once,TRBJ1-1,TGTGCCAGTAACAGGGGTGGGAACACTGAAGCTTTCTTT,CASNRGGNTEAFF